One sample yielded the 21 T cell receptor beta chains listed below, sequenced in a study of T-cell reconstitution after alpha-beta-depleted transplantation in children. Unique molecular identifiers were incorporated during preparation of the TCRbeta library. From the PCR reads, TCRdb called clonotypes with MiXCR, one entry per CDR3 protein. The sample comprises 500,000 to 600,000 distinct CDR3 sequences, approximately 32% of which are singletons, and less than 2.5% rests with the top ten. The specimen comprised PBMCs from the stem cell graft donor, sampled from the stem cell graft. The receptor set was obtained from a human donor who donated a stem cell graft to a child with aplastic anemia.

The J gene is TRBJ1-2, the V gene TRBV6-1; 7 nucleotides match TRBD1. The trim removed 6 bases at V and 6 bases at J, leaving 13 bases unmatched. This CDR3 spans 15 amino acids. Germline V lookup: CDR1 MNHNS, CDR2 SASEGT. CDR3 loop: CASRTTTGVLDGYTF. The CDR3 region has the DNA TGTGCCAGCAGAACAACTACAGGGGTTCTGGATGGCTACACCTTC.

This chain connects TRBV3-1 to TRBJ2-5, with D maybe TRBD2 (5 bases). The germline gives CDR1 LGHDT, CDR2 YNNKEL (reference sequence). The CDR3 contains 13 residues. V was clipped by 5 bases and J by 4 bases, with 11 bases between them. CDR3 protein: CASSGDSAETQYF. In DNA form, the CDR3 reads TGTGCCAGCAGCGGGGATAGCGCAGAGACCCAGTACTTC.

This clonotype was counted a few times. The rearrangement links TRBV7-3 to TRBJ2-3, with D uncertain. Germline assignment: CDR1 SGHTA and CDR2 FQGTGA. The V gene lost 5 bases and the J gene lost 3 bases, with 9 bases spanning the gap. The CDR3 spans 13 residues. The CDR3, as DNA: TGTGCCAGCAGCCGAACCTATACAGATACGCAGTATTTT. It yields the protein CASSRTYTDTQYF.

A few counts support this clonotype. CDR3 in amino acids: CASSLEIAGGRETQYF. The CDR3 DNA reads TGTGCCAGCAGCTTAGAAATAGCGGGAGGCCGGGAGACCCAGTACTTC. This rearrangement joins TRBV7-2 to TRBJ2-5, with 10 bases identical to TRBD2. Germline V CDR1 and CDR2: SGHTA, FQGNSA. V gave up 1 base and J gave up 5 bases; unmatched junction bases: 7. This CDR3 region has 16 residues.

This clonotype showed up just a few times. The V call is TRBV25-1, the J call TRBJ2-1; TRBD1 might be the D (6 bases). Trimming removed 1 base at V and 8 bases at J, with 15 bases between. Per germline, CDR1 MGHDK and CDR2 SYGVNS. CDR3 length: 15 residues. The CDR3 here is CASSESGVPSDEQFF. DNA of the CDR3: TGTGCCAGCAGTGAATCAGGGGTCCCGAGCGATGAGCAGTTCTTC.

The chain is built from TRBV4-2 and TRBJ2-5; D ambiguous. Germline lookup yields CDR1 LGHNA and CDR2 YNFKEQ. This CDR3 is 15 amino acids long. V was trimmed by 2 bases and J by 2 bases, leaving 12 bases between them. CDR3 DNA sequence: TGTGCCAGCAGCCAATTAAACGGGCAGCAAGAGACCCAGTACTTC. This translates into CASSQLNGQQETQYF.

The chain couples TRBV18 to TRBJ1-1, with a weak D call TRBD1 (5 bases). The germline gives CDR1 KGHSH, CDR2 LQKENI. This CDR3 spans 15 amino acids. The germline V and J ends were trimmed by 4 bases and 0 bases, with 12 bases remaining between them. CDR3 sequence: CASSLLTVMNTEAFF. The DNA for the CDR3 is TGTGCCAGCTCACTATTGACAGTCATGAACACTGAAGCTTTCTTT.

The chain uses TRBV7-2 and TRBJ1-4, with unresolved D. The germline V gene encodes CDR1 SGHTA and CDR2 FQGNSA. The CDR3 totals 14 residues. Deletions cut 6 bases from V and 4 bases from J, with 12 bases between. The CDR3 here is CASSLKRNNEKLFF. CDR3 nucleotide sequence: TGTGCCAGCAGTCTAAAGAGGAATAATGAAAAACTGTTTTTT. Filled out from reference TRBV7-2 and TRBJ1-4, the complete variable domain reads GAGVSQSPSNKVTEKGKDVELRCDPISGHTALYWYRQSLGQGLEFLIYFQGNSAPDKSGLPSDRFSAERTGGSVSTLTIQRTQQEDSAVYLCASSLKRNNEKLFFGSGTQLSVL.

This clonotype has only a few counts. The rearrangement joins TRBV12-3 or TRBV12-4 to TRBJ1-3; weak D call: TRBD1 (5 bases). The V end was cut by 0 bases, the J end by 0 bases, with 12 bases between. The CDR3 sequence is 17 residues long. As DNA, the CDR3 is TGTGCCAGCAGTTTAGCGGAATTAGGGGTCTCTGGAAACACCATATATTTT. Translation gives CASSLAELGVSGNTIYF.

The V call is TRBV6-4, the J call TRBJ1-2; 8 bases align to TRBD1. V dropped 6 bases and J dropped 3; count of bases not matched to a gene: 15. The length of the CDR3 is 17 residues. Germline loops: CDR1 MRHNA, CDR2 SNTAGT. The CDR3 spells CASRRLKSQGADYGYTF. The CDR3 DNA is TGTGCCAGCAGACGACTCAAGTCCCAGGGGGCAGACTATGGCTACACCTTC.

This clonotype came up a few times. This rearrangement joins TRBV18 to TRBJ1-3; D is unclear. V shed 2 bases and J shed 0 bases, with 8 bases lying between them. Germline values: CDR1 KGHSH, CDR2 LQKENI. The CDR3 length is 15 residues. CDR3 nucleotide sequence: TGTGCCAGCTCACCAGGAGACTCCTCTGGAAACACCATATATTTT. This sequence encodes CASSPGDSSGNTIYF.

The rearrangement uses TRBV7-2 and TRBJ2-3; 10 bases map to TRBD2. CDR3 length: 17 amino acids. CDR1 and CDR2 from the germline V gene are SGHTA and FQGNSA. With 5 bases clipped from V and 4 bases from J, the junction kept 12 bases outside the gene matches. CDR3 residues: CASSVGASGRGADTQYF. CDR3 nucleotides: TGTGCCAGCAGCGTCGGGGCTAGCGGGAGAGGGGCAGATACGCAGTATTTT.

This clonotype was observed a handful of times. The chain employs TRBV9 and TRBJ2-2, with D uncertain. V was trimmed by 2 bases and J by 5 bases, leaving 7 bases between them. The CDR3 is 13 amino acids. Germline loops: CDR1 SGDLS, CDR2 YYNGEE. For the CDR3, the DNA is TGTGCCAGCAGCGTGACGCAAACCGGGGAGCTGTTTTTT. It encodes CASSVTQTGELFF. Filled out from reference TRBV9 and TRBJ2-2, the complete variable domain reads DSGVTQTPKHLITATGQRVTLRCSPRSGDLSVYWYQQSLDQGLQFLIQYYNGEERAKGNILERFSAQQFPDLHSELNLSSLELGDSALYFCASSVTQTGELFFGEGSRLTVL.

The chain has TRBV12-3 or TRBV12-4 and TRBJ2-1, with a tentative D call TRBD2 (6 bases). The V end lost 3 bases, the J end lost 5 bases, and 17 bases lay between the germline ends. CDR3 length equals 16 residues. The CDR3 bases are TGTGCCAGCAGTTTTGTGGCGGGCAGGGAGGACAATGAGCAGTTCTTC. This gives the protein CASSFVAGREDNEQFF.

This clonotype was counted a few times. V and J are TRBV5-5 and TRBJ2-3; 7 positions match TRBD1. V gave up 4 bases and J gave up 1 base; unmatched junction bases: 3. The CDR3 extends over 14 amino acids. CDR1 and CDR2 from the germline V gene are SGHKS and YYEKEE (reference sequence). The CDR3 loop is CASSATGGTDTQYF. Here the CDR3 DNA reads TGTGCCAGCAGCGCTACAGGGGGCACAGATACGCAGTATTTT. The variable domain in full, completed from reference TRBV5-5 and TRBJ2-3, reads DAGVTQSPTHLIKTRGQQVTLRCSPISGHKSVSWYQQVLGQGPQFIFQYYEKEERGRGNFPDRFSARQFPNYSSELNVNALLLGDSALYLCASSATGGTDTQYFGPGTRLTVL.

The rearrangement joins TRBV5-1 to TRBJ2-5; 8 bases fit TRBD2. The junction had 9 bases not matched to a gene; V was cut back by 4 bases and J by 1 base. The CDR3 has 16 residues. Per germline, CDR1 SGHRS and CDR2 YFSETQ. Written as DNA, the CDR3 is TGCGCCAGCAGCCCGGGGGGGCAGGGCCCCCAAGAGACCCAGTACTTC. Its protein product is CASSPGGQGPQETQYF.

Written as DNA, the CDR3 is TGCAGTGCTAGGCCCAATGGACTGAACTACGAGCAGTACTTC. This encodes CSARPNGLNYEQYF. This chain uses TRBV20-1 with TRBJ2-7; the D gene is possibly TRBD2 (5 bases). CDR1 is DFQATT, CDR2 SNEGSKA, per germline (reference sequence). Deletions cut 3 bases from V and 3 bases from J, with 15 bases between. The CDR3 is 14 residues long.

The chain couples TRBV15 to TRBJ1-4; 8 positions agree with TRBD1. Germline assignment: CDR1 LNHNV and CDR2 YYDKDF (reference sequence). J was trimmed by 0 bases and V by 4 bases; bases with no gene match: 1. This CDR3 is built from 15 residues. The DNA for the CDR3 is TGTGCCACCAGCATGGACAGGGCAACTAATGAAAAACTGTTTTTT. Its protein product is CATSMDRATNEKLFF.

This clonotype has a handful of counts. The chain is built from TRBV12-3 or TRBV12-4 and TRBJ2-2, with D perhaps TRBD1 (6 bases). The CDR3 has 13 residues. With 6 bases removed from V and 3 bases from J, the gap between germline ends came to 8 bases. CDR3 bases: TGTGCCAGCAGGACAGGTTACACCGGGGAGCTGTTTTTT. It yields the protein CASRTGYTGELFF.

This clonotype was detected a few times. The chain carries TRBV4-3 and TRBJ2-7; TRBD2 aligns across 12 bases. This CDR3 comprises 17 residues. The V gene's germline CDR1 is LGHNA and CDR2 YSLEER. V shed 3 bases and J 2 bases; nucleotides not matched to a gene: 8. CDR3 loop: CASSHRLAGEWAYEQYF. Written as DNA, the CDR3 is TGCGCCAGCAGCCACAGACTAGCGGGAGAGTGGGCCTACGAGCAGTACTTC.

There are a few counts of this clonotype. This sequence joins TRBV7-9 and TRBJ2-1; 10 bases are shared with TRBD2. Germline CDR1 SEHNR, CDR2 FQNEAQ (reference sequence). V dropped 8 bases and J dropped 4; count of bases not matched to a gene: 11. The CDR3 consists of 16 residues. CDR3 sequence (DNA): TGTGCCAGCGGCTCCGTTGGACTAGCGGTTTACAATGAGCAGTTCTTC. Residues: CASGSVGLAVYNEQFF.